This T cell receptor (beta chain) stems from a study of blood T cell repertoires in COVID-19. V gave up 7 bases and J gave up 8 bases, with 24 bases separating them. CDR1 and CDR2 from the germline V gene are SGHRS and YFSETQ. There are 15 residues in the CDR3. The data were produced by immunoSEQ multiplex PCR, yet TCRdb's version contains in-frame clones alone and is incomplete. Among approximately 250,000 clones, around 89% were seen once, and the ten largest hold roughly 1.2%. The sample holds a few counts of this clone. The V gene is TRBV5-1, the J gene TRBJ1-1; weak D call: TRBD1 (5 bases). The TCR originated in a woman between 35 and 50 years old with acute COVID-19. Sequenced material: PBMCs or T cells enriched from blood (not recorded which). The CDR3 reads CASSAHRREGTEAFF. In DNA, the CDR3 is TGCGCCAGCTCCGCTCACAGGAGGGAGGGCACGGAAGCTTTCTTT.